This TCR beta chain was identified during a study of cytomegalovirus exposure and HLA in healthy donors (dated by TCRdb to about 2017). With regard to the full study: In an earlier analysis of several hundred of the donors, roughly 300 Gb of sequence data and 120 million or so unique TCR beta sequences from about 180 million T cells were reported. An early release covering some 640 HLA-typed donors comprised 250 to 350 gigabases of sequencing data and tens of millions of unique TCR sequences. Of the 398 genotyped donors, about 84% fell in the genetic ancestry cluster associated with self-reported Caucasian donors. The study was designed to test whether signatures of past pathogen exposure could be identified by cataloging public T cell receptors. The study profiled the T cell repertoires of hundreds of subjects by immunosequencing and related them to cytomegalovirus serostatus. Besides the first cohort of 550 to 750 subjects, a separate validation cohort made up of 120 different subjects was used. To predict cytomegalovirus infection status, the study brought together high-throughput TCR immunosequencing, statistical association of individual TCRs with disease status, and machine learning. A later analysis re-analyzed previously published TCR beta repertoires from about 730 donors and added high-resolution HLA genotyping to study TCR occurrence patterns. Rather than drawing on any new phenotypic data, the later analysis identified candidate immune exposures from TCR beta sequences and the way those sequences occurred across donors. In an earlier analysis of 587 of the donors, high-throughput TCR beta sequencing was used to judge whether each TCR beta V gene segment behaved as functional or pseudogenic. Donor age, sex, ethnicity and CMV serostatus were compiled alongside the repertoire data. A later genetic analysis used genome-wide SNP genotypes for about three fifths of the 666 donors, treating that subset as a discovery cohort. All discovery cohort repertoires had been generated using a single sequencing platform. HLA typing included class I and class II loci at four-digit resolution. The number of donors typed differed by locus, with roughly 620-630 for A, B, C, DRB1 and DQB1, roughly 520 for DQA1, about 610 for DPA1, and over 400 for DPB1. About five DR-DQ haplotypes were handled as single units for association and clustering because linkage in the cohort was strong. On average, around 240,000 unique TCR beta nucleotide sequences were sequenced per donor among several hundred genotyped donors of the cohort, with roughly 18% of those sequences being non-productive.

General findings and caveats noted by the study authors: In a later analysis, TCR association rates were found to vary across HLA loci, with the most associated TCRs seen for DRB1 alleles and the fewest for HLA-C alleles. Most TCR sequences were seen in very few donors, while some public TCRs were found in many individuals. In a later genetic analysis, a missense DCLRE1C variant was associated with V-gene and J-gene trimming of TCR beta chains, and the association was replicated in an independent cohort. The earlier analysis of approximately 590 of the donors excluded seventeen rarely observed V segments, including chromosome 9 orphons, because counts were too low. An earlier analysis of approximately 590 of the donors showed that most TCR beta V segments appeared in productive rearrangements either about 87% or about 30% of the time, which broadly matched IMGT annotations. A later analysis found that HLA-associated TCR beta chains were more clonally expanded and had lower generation probabilities than equally common non-associated chains. Compared with the roughly 700-donor mean, donors in an Asian-associated ancestry cluster had fewer N-insertions in productive TCRs, according to a later genetic analysis. In a later analysis, most CMV-associated TCR beta chains were found to appear HLA-restricted, with HLA associations seemingly driven largely by CMV exposure. According to a later analysis, parvovirus B19, influenza, CMV and Epstein-Barr virus appeared linked to several top co-occurrence clusters. Immune exposure information for the cohort was limited to CMV serostatus. In this cohort, only TCR beta chains were sequenced, and detectable features were limited by the absence of alpha or paired-chain data. Because HLA typing was unavailable for some donors at each locus, only the typed subset was used in association tests. When HLA alleles, especially DR and DQ, strongly co-occurred, TCR associations were difficult to assign to individual alleles. Some IMGT-functional V segments, including TRBV6-2 and TRBV6-3, could not be distinguished by the 87-base-pair reads and were therefore excluded. The presence/absence analyses assumed that sequencing depth was roughly uniform across donors, and that assumption may not be true. Linkage disequilibrium might explain the correlated functional status among segregating V segments, but an unknown experimental factor could not be excluded. The authors suggested that the approach could potentially be extended to other disease states and immunological phenotypes. In both the original and validation cohorts, the classifier was reported to diagnose cytomegalovirus status with high specificity and sensitivity. In vitro tests confirmed that a few of the cytomegalovirus-associated TCR beta chains recognize cytomegalovirus antigens. A cluster of highly shared sequence variants was judged likely to be a technical artifact of the sequencing pipeline. A further reported finding was that TCR beta sequences accurately predicted the HLA-A and HLA-B alleles for most subjects in the first cohort. A total of 150 to 200 TCR beta chains were listed by the study as associated with cytomegalovirus. A later analysis associated about 17,000 TCR beta sequences with specific HLA alleles at a false discovery rate of 0.05.

The cohort was made up of 666 healthy bone marrow donors. At the time of sampling, every cohort member was nominally healthy, though immune exposures that went unrecorded were likely present. The donor was CMV seronegative and belonged to the group of 352 seronegative cohort members. A peripheral blood sample was collected from each donor, and TCR beta sequencing was performed on peripheral blood mononuclear cells. Genomic DNA extraction from the blood cell samples was performed with the Qiagen DNeasy Blood Extraction Kit. Regarding this clone: No antigen is known for it. Base qualities are not at hand, and no much larger clone is one base apart.

Libraries came from the immunoSEQ multiplex PCR assay. A mixture of 60 forward primers for TCR Vbeta segments and 13 reverse primers for TCR Jbeta segments was used in the multiplex PCR. A multiplex PCR assay on genomic DNA amplified the CDR3 region of rearranged TCR beta genes. Amplified TCR beta libraries were sequenced as 87-base-pair reads on the Illumina HiSeq System. As for the original processing: In a later analysis, tens of millions of unique TCR beta chains were counted across the approximately 640 repertoires, and approximately 9.9 million of these chains were shared by at least two donors. Raw reads were error-corrected and collapsed into unique sequences with a nearest-neighbor algorithm that merged closely related sequences to remove PCR and sequencing errors. To assign V, D and J gene segments, CDR3 sequences were aligned to IMGT reference sequences. For a sequence to be retained, at least a six-nucleotide match to both a V gene segment and a J gene segment was required. Rearrangements were called productive when the CDR3 lacked stop codons and stayed in frame with V and J; all others were non-productive. Following IMGT convention, CDR3 was defined as the stretch from the second conserved V-encoded cysteine to the conserved J-encoded phenylalanine. The earlier analysis of 550 to 650 of the donors excluded any sequence lacking an unambiguous match to a single V gene segment. In an earlier analysis of 587 of the donors, a V segment was called functional when productive rearrangements were above 56.7%, and segregating when the standard deviation between donors exceeded 5%. A statistical classification framework was built for diagnosing cytomegalovirus status from the catalog of TCR beta chain sequences. A later analysis assigned V and J genes by comparing TCR nucleotide sequences with IMGT/GENE-DB human TR gene sequences. A later analysis assigned CDR3 sequences and most-parsimonious VDJ recombination scenarios with the TCRdist pipeline. In a later analysis, each TCR beta chain was defined by its CDR3 amino acid sequence together with its V-gene family, and reads without a unique V-gene family were excluded. A later analysis removed 550 to 650 highly shared, low-generation-probability nucleotide sequences to deal with suspected cross-contamination and a sequencing artifact. In a later analysis, a clonal expansion index was calculated for each public chain from normalized within-repertoire ranks of inferred template counts. A later analysis computed generation probabilities with a VDJ recombination model fitted to out-of-frame rearrangements, and checked the results against IGoR. In a later analysis, hypergeometric tests were used to score TCR-TCR, TCR-HLA and TCR-CMV co-occurrence, with a repertoire-size bias correction applied to TCR pairs. In a later analysis, false discovery rates were estimated by permuting HLA or CMV assignments 20 times. A later analysis grouped co-occurring TCRs with DBSCAN, adding TCRdist sequence similarity when clustering within HLA-allele-positive subsets. Co-occurrence clustering excluded repertoires with fewer than 30,000 or more than 120,000 public chains, plus five with anomalous nucleotide sharing. Not all clones reach the TCRdb copy of this immuneACCESS table, which keeps in-frame sequences only. Checked studies attribute under half of the gap to unresolved V genes and leave the rest unexplained. V, J and clone size are those of that table, while D and trimming were read from the DNA. The sample table shows some 130,000 clones, and 60% to 80% are seen once. The ten largest clones take up approximately 0.86% of the sample.

CDR1 MDHEN and CDR2 SYDVKM are derived from the germline V gene. The CDR3 has 17 amino acids, counting the end cysteine and phenylalanine. The CDR3 DNA has 51 bases and is translated from base 1. V drops 5 bases and J drops 5 bases, leaving 22 bases in between. The receptor chain draws on TRBV28 and TRBJ2-4; TRBD2 is a weak D gene call, 6 bases matching. This receptor was taken from a woman aged 55-70 years in good health and CMV-seronegative. Sequenced sample: PBMCs. The DNA is TGTGCCAGCAGTCCCCCGGGGGTGGGGGACCCAGAAAACATTCAGTACTTC. It is translated as CASSPPGVGDPENIQYF.